Reported below is one T cell receptor (beta chain). Only a few counts were recorded for this clonotype. Its antigen has not been determined. No base quality information exists; no much larger clone differs at one position. This sample was included in a study of T-cell memory formation after mild COVID-19 (dated by TCRdb to about 2021). Looking at the study overall: TCR sequence clusters from the two donors were largely donor specific. Longitudinal TCRalpha and TCRbeta repertoire sequencing tracked T-cell clones expanding and contracting after mild COVID-19 in a couple of donors. Two young, previously healthy adult volunteers, one female and one male, were included in the cohort.

PBMCs were isolated by Ficoll-Paque density gradient centrifugation. The germline V gene gives CDR1 as SGHTA and CDR2 as FQGNSA. Between the V and J ends, shortened by 5 bases and 4 bases respectively, the junction contains 15 bases. Counted from cysteine to phenylalanine, this CDR3 has 15 amino acids. Solely the CDR3 DNA is kept, with 45 bases framed from the first base. The instrument was an Illumina NovaSeq 6000. TCRalpha and TCRbeta cDNA libraries were constructed by 5'RACE with constant-segment primers, with sample barcodes and unique molecular identifiers being introduced. RNA was extracted from every sample with Trizol reagent. Libraries were amplified in two PCR steps, with a second sample barcode and Illumina TruSeq adapters added in the second step. Sequencing of the libraries was done on an Illumina NovaSeq, producing 2 x 150 bp paired-end reads. Per the authors' processing: The reads were demultiplexed and collapsed into UMI-guided consensus sequences using migec v1.2.7. Using mixcr v2.1.11, the UMI consensuses were aligned to TRA and TRB V and J templates and assembled into clonotypes. A clonotype was counted as expanded or contracted only if both edgeR and NoisET called the change significant, with noise models trained on biological replicates. For edgeR calls, the thresholds were a false discovery rate-adjusted p below 0.01 and a log2 fold-change of 1. As an exploratory analysis of dynamics, max-normalized trajectories of the 1000 most abundant clonotypes were examined by PCA with hierarchical clustering. The CD4 or CD8 phenotype of responding clones was assigned using the separately sequenced CD4+ and CD8+ repertoires. TCRdb trimmed the raw reads at Q25, called clones with MiXCR and kept productive beta chains. Rows with one shared CDR3 protein collapse into an entry with the most common genes and DNA. TCRdb, not the original authors, processed these V and J calls. This sample gives roughly 130,000 distinct CDR3 sequences in total; around 15% of them show up just once. The ten top clones hold about 5.2% of the sample.

What the authors observed across the whole study: Some responding clones were detected in pre-infection memory, suggesting pre-existing cross-reactive memory T cells joined the SARS-CoV-2 response. SARS-CoV-2 specificity of the second-wave clones peaking on day 37 was not confirmed. Contracting CD4+ clones turned up mainly in the CM and EM memory subsets, whereas EMRA was where CD8+ clones were enriched. The study covered only a couple of mild cases, and larger cohorts including severe cases with pre-infection samples were considered necessary. From day 15 to 85, contracting clones showed balanced CD4/CD8 phenotypes, whereas a second wave of clones that expanded from day 15 to 37 leaned towards CD4+.

This receptor was identified in a man in his late teens or twenties who had mild COVID-19 (a few samples of this study predate the infection). The sample titles of this study are shuffled in the database, so cell type and time point are left out; the donor was told from shared clones. The V and J genes are TRBV7-2 and TRBJ1-5, with the identity of the D gene unclear. The sample taken for sequencing was PBMCs or a T cell subset sorted from them (not recorded which). CDR3 reads: CASSPGREVNQPQHF. The nucleotide sequence reads TGTGCCAGCAGCCCAGGACGGGAGGTTAATCAGCCCCAGCATTTT.